A single sample gave rise to the 22 T cell receptor beta chains below, sequenced in a study of cytomegalovirus exposure and HLA in healthy donors. The PCR contained 60 Vbeta and 13 Jbeta primers. Repertoires were generated with immunoSEQ multiplex PCR, while TCRdb's copy carries only in-frame clones and drops some. The sample shows about 160,000 clones, 80% to 90% of them seen only once. The sequenced material came from PBMCs. The receptor source for this set is a woman younger than 30 in good health and CMV-seronegative.

The V gene is TRBV5-1, the J gene TRBJ2-2; possible D gene TRBD2, 6 bases. With 5 bases removed from V and 3 bases from J, the gap between germline ends came to 17 bases. Germline V lookup: CDR1 SGHRS, CDR2 YFSETQ. The CDR3 is 16 amino acids. CDR3 residues: CASRPPGLQDTGELFF. The CDR3 DNA follows: TGCGCCAGCAGGCCTCCGGGACTTCAAGACACCGGGGAGCTGTTTTTT.

This clone has only a few counts. The genes are TRBV4-2 and TRBJ2-2, with TRBD1 matching over 9 bases. The V gene's germline CDR1 is LGHNA and CDR2 YNFKEQ. The trim removed 7 bases at V and 6 bases at J, leaving 12 bases unmatched. This CDR3 region has 16 residues. The DNA for the CDR3 is TGTGCCAGCACCCAGAGCACCGGGACAGGGTCCGGGGAGCTGTTTTTT. Protein product: CASTQSTGTGSGELFF.

This chain joins TRBV5-4 and TRBJ2-7; TRBD2 is a possible D gene (5 bases). CDR1 is SGHNT, CDR2 YYREEE, per germline (reference sequence). The length of the CDR3 is 13 residues. Deletions cut 3 bases from V and 7 bases from J, with 14 bases between. CDR3 sequence: CASSYGLLREQYF. CDR3 bases: TGTGCCAGCAGCTATGGACTTTTACGGGAGCAGTACTTC.

CDR3 protein: CASGRQDYGYTF. CDR3 DNA sequence: TGTGCCAGCGGCAGACAGGACTATGGCTACACCTTC. The chain uses TRBV7-9 and TRBJ1-2, with D perhaps matching TRBD1 (6 bases). The length of the CDR3 is 12 residues. Germline CDR1 reads SEHNR; CDR2 reads FQNEAQ (reference sequence). The ends were cut back, 8 bases at V and 3 bases at J, with 10 bases in the middle.

This sequence joins TRBV28 and TRBJ2-1, with D possibly TRBD1 on 6 matching bases. The V gene lost 6 bases and the J gene lost 8 bases, with 17 bases spanning the gap. This CDR3 is built from 14 residues. Per germline, CDR1 MDHEN and CDR2 SYDVKM. In DNA, the CDR3 is TGTGCCAGCAGCCCACAGGGCCGGCCCGATGAGCAGTTCTTC. Its protein product is CASSPQGRPDEQFF.

J is TRBJ2-7 and V is TRBV7-2, with 12 nucleotides matching TRBD2. CDR3 length: 14 amino acids. The V gene's germline CDR1 is SGHTA and CDR2 FQGNSA. The trim removed 2 bases at V and 6 bases at J, leaving 2 bases unmatched. The CDR3 DNA reads as TGTGCCAGCAGCTTACAGGGACTAGCGGGCGAGCAGTACTTC. The encoded protein is CASSLQGLAGEQYF.

V gene TRBV28 combines with J gene TRBJ1-4; 7 nucleotides agree with TRBD1. This CDR3 comprises 14 residues. Trimming removed 6 bases from V and 7 bases from J; junction bases left unmatched: 8. Germline loops: CDR1 MDHEN, CDR2 SYDVKM. The CDR3 DNA sequence: TGTGCCAGCAGCCTAGGGGGCGTAAGTGAAAAACTGTTTTTT. Translation: CASSLGGVSEKLFF.

J is TRBJ2-7 and V is TRBV7-8, with TRBD1 matching over 8 bases. Unmatched junction bases numbered 8, after V lost 4 bases and J lost 6 bases. This CDR3 has 14 residues. Germline CDR1 is SGHVS and CDR2 is FQNEAQ. This CDR3 is CASSSQTGVGEQYF. The CDR3 coding sequence is TGTGCCAGCAGCTCCCAGACAGGGGTTGGCGAGCAGTACTTC.

This chain joins TRBV6-6 and TRBJ2-5, with 13 bases identical to TRBD2. Germline V gives CDR1 MNHNY, CDR2 SVGAGI (reference sequence). The CDR3 has 16 residues. Trimming at V came to 6 bases and at J to 1 base, leaving 5 bases not matched to a gene. This CDR3 reads CASRPGTSGAQETQYF. CDR3 bases: TGTGCCAGCAGACCCGGGACTAGCGGGGCCCAAGAGACCCAGTACTTC.

This clone was observed once. The chain links TRBV2 to TRBJ1-4; D might be TRBD1 (5 bases). Germline CDR1 reads SNHLY; CDR2 reads FYNNEI. Trimming left V 5 bases short and J 0 bases short, with 16 bases between. This CDR3 is built from 17 residues. CDR3 amino acids: CASSTQDIWATNEKLFF. The CDR3 DNA sequence: TGTGCCAGCAGTACACAGGACATCTGGGCAACTAATGAAAAACTGTTTTTT. The full variable domain, its missing parts supplied by reference TRBV2 and TRBJ1-4, is EPEVTQTPSHQVTQMGQEVILRCVPISNHLYFYWYRQILGQKVEFLVSFYNNEISEKSEIFDDQFSVERPDGSNFTLKIRSTKLEDSAMYFCASSTQDIWATNEKLFFGSGTQLSVL.

This chain joins TRBV6-1 and TRBJ2-7; 7 bases line up with TRBD1. Germline loops: CDR1 MNHNS, CDR2 SASEGT. This CDR3 has 11 residues. Unmatched junction bases numbered 5, after V lost 5 bases and J lost 10 bases. The CDR3 bases are TGTGCCAGCAGTAACGACAGGGTACAGTACTTC. Translated: CASSNDRVQYF.

The rearrangement links TRBV9 to TRBJ2-5; possibly TRBD1 for D (6 bases). This CDR3 contains 15 residues. Trimming took off 2 bases at V and 5 bases at J, with 16 bases between the two ends. Germline V gene data show CDR1 as SGDLS and CDR2 as YYNGEE. The CDR3 loop is CASSVGARRSETQYF. The CDR3 region has the DNA TGTGCCAGCAGCGTGGGGGCCCGGAGGTCGGAGACCCAGTACTTC.

The gene calls are TRBV9 and TRBJ1-2; tentatively, D is TRBD1 (5 bases). Looked up from germline, CDR1 is SGDLS and CDR2 is YYNGEE. V gave up 3 bases and J gave up 4 bases, with 13 bases separating them. The CDR3 contains 14 residues. In DNA form, the CDR3 reads TGTGCCAGCAGCGATCGGGACTCCGTCTATGGCTACACCTTC. This sequence encodes CASSDRDSVYGYTF.

V is TRBV28 and J is TRBJ1-5; the D gene is possibly TRBD1 (6 bases). Trimming cost V 4 bases and J 0 bases, with 13 bases left between them. The CDR3 extends over 16 amino acids. The germline CDR1 and CDR2 sequences are MDHEN and SYDVKM. The CDR3 region is CASSYIQGSSNQPQHF. CDR3 coding DNA: TGTGCCAGCAGTTACATACAGGGAAGTAGCAATCAGCCCCAGCATTTT.

This rearrangement joins TRBV27 to TRBJ2-3; no definite D call. Germline loops: CDR1 MNHEY, CDR2 SMNVEV (reference sequence). There are 11 residues in the CDR3. V dropped 8 bases and J dropped 4 bases, with 7 bases sitting between them. The chain's CDR3 is CASSSADTQYF. The CDR3, as DNA: TGTGCCAGCTCATCAGCAGATACGCAGTATTTT.

This clone was seen just once. The chain carries TRBV28 and TRBJ1-2; 7 nucleotides line up with TRBD1. CDR3 length: 13 residues. The ends lost 5 bases at V and 4 bases at J; junction bases unmatched: 4. The germline V gene has CDR1 MDHEN and CDR2 SYDVKM. For the CDR3, the DNA is TGTGCCAGCAGTCCCGGGACAGTCTATGGCTACACCTTC. Its protein product is CASSPGTVYGYTF.

The chain carries TRBV4-1 and TRBJ1-2; D is undetermined. The length of the CDR3 is 16 residues. Looked up from germline, CDR1 is MGHRA and CDR2 is YSYEKL. Trimming took off 0 bases at V and 4 bases at J, with 15 bases between the two ends. The CDR3 region has the DNA TGCGCCAGCAGCCAAGATGAAGTCGTAACTTTCTATGGCTACACCTTC. Its translation: CASSQDEVVTFYGYTF.

The chain couples TRBV7-9 to TRBJ1-2, with D possibly TRBD1 on 6 matching bases. Trimming took off 5 bases at V and 4 bases at J, with 14 bases between the two ends. CDR1 is SEHNR, CDR2 FQNEAQ, per germline (reference sequence). This CDR3 is 14 amino acids long. The DNA of the CDR3 is TGTGCCAGCAGCCCAGGTGTAGGGGGCTATGGCTACACCTTC. It is translated as CASSPGVGGYGYTF.

J is TRBJ2-3 and V is TRBV4-1; 8 bases are shared with TRBD2. CDR3 length equals 17 residues. Germline V gene lookup returns CDR1 MGHRA and CDR2 YSYEKL. Trimming cost V 2 bases and J 2 bases; bases outside gene matches: 9. The CDR3, as DNA: TGCGCCAGCAGCCAAAAGAGCGGGAGACCCTACACAGATACGCAGTATTTT. Protein sequence: CASSQKSGRPYTDTQYF.

The J gene is TRBJ2-2, the V gene TRBV10-3, with D possibly TRBD1 on 6 matching bases. Trimming removed 11 bases from V and 5 bases from J, with 15 bases in between. Germline CDR1 ENHRY, CDR2 SYGVKD. The CDR3 consists of 13 residues. In DNA, the CDR3 is TGTGCCGCCGGTTGGGGGCAGACCGGGGAGCTGTTTTTT. Encoded protein: CAAGWGQTGELFF.

There are a few counts of this clone. The gene calls are TRBV6-6 and TRBJ1-4, with D tentatively TRBD1 (6 bases). This CDR3 has 14 residues. The ends were cut back, 7 bases at V and 6 bases at J, with 15 bases in the middle. Germline V gene lookup returns CDR1 MNHNY and CDR2 SVGAGI (reference sequence). As DNA, the CDR3 is TGTGCCAGCATCTTCTGGGGGGGGCATGAAAAACTGTTTTTT. This gives the protein CASIFWGGHEKLFF.

The chain couples TRBV28 to TRBJ2-5, with a weak D call TRBD2 (6 bases). The J call could be wrong; TRBJ2-7 is a better fit for the DNA end. The length of the CDR3 is 14 residues. Germline-derived CDR1 and CDR2 are MDHEN and SYDVKM. In DNA, the CDR3 is TGTGCCAGCATCAGCCGGGACTTCAACTACGAGCAGTACTTC. Residues: CASISRDFNYEQYF.